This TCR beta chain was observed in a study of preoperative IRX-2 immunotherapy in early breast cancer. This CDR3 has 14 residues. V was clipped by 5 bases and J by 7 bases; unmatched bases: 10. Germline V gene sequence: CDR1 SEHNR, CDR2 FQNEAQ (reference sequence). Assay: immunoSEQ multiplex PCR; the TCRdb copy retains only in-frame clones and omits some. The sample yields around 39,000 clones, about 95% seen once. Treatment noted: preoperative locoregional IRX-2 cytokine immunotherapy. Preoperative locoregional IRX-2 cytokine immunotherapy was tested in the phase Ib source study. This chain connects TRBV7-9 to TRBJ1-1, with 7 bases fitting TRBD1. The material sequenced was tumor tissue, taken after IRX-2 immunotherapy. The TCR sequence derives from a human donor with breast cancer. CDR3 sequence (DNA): TGTGCCAGCAGCCCCTATAACAGGGGCCGTGAAGCTTTCTTT. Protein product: CASSPYNRGREAFF.